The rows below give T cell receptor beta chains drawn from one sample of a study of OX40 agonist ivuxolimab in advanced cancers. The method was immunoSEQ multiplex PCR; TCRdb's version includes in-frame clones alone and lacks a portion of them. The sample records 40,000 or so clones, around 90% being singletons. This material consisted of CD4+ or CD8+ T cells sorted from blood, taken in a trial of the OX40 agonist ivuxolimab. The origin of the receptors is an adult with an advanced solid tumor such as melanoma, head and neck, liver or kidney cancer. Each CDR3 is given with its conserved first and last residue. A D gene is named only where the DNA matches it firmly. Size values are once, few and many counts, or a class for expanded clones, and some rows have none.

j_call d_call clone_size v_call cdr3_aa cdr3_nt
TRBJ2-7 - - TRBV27 CASSFGPRGGYEQYF TGTGCCAGCAGTTTCGGGCCCAGGGGAGGCTACGAGCAGTACTTC
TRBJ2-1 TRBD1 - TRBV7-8 CASSALPGQIHNEQFF TGTGCCAGCAGCGCCCTCCCGGGACAGATACACAATGAGCAGTTCTTC
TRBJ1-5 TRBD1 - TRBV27 CASSSLTGKGNQPQHF TGTGCCAGCAGTTCCCTGACAGGGAAGGGCAATCAGCCCCAGCATTTT
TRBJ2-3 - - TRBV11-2 CASSLFTGAGTDTQYF TGTGCCAGCAGCTTATTCACGGGAGCCGGCACAGATACGCAGTATTTT
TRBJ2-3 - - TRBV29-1 CSVAAPRGTDTQYF TGCAGCGTTGCGGCCCCTAGGGGTACAGATACGCAGTATTTT
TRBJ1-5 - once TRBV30 CAWGTGQPQHF TGTGCCTGGGGGACCGGGCAGCCCCAGCATTTT
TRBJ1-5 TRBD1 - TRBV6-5 CASSPRGQINQPQHF TGTGCCAGCAGTCCTAGGGGACAGATCAATCAGCCCCAGCATTTT
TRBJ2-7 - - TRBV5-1 CASSAREAAYEQYF TGCGCCAGCAGCGCTCGAGAGGCAGCCTACGAGCAGTACTTC
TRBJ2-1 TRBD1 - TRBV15 CATSREKGTGPYNEQFF TGTGCCACCAGCAGAGAAAAGGGGACAGGACCTTACAATGAGCAGTTCTTC
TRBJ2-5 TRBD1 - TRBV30 CAWSGQGAGETQYF TGTGCCTGGAGTGGGCAGGGGGCAGGGGAGACCCAGTACTTC
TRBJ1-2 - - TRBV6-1 CASSEAVVGGYTF TGTGCCAGCAGTGAAGCGGTCGTAGGTGGCTACACCTTC
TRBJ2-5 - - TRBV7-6 CASSMTETGETQYF TGTGCCAGCAGCATGACAGAGACGGGAGAGACCCAGTACTTC
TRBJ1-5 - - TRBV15 CATRAGNQPQHF TGTGCCACCAGAGCCGGCAATCAGCCCCAGCATTTT
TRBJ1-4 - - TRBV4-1 CASSQDWRGRSGEKLFF TGCGCCAGCAGCCAAGATTGGAGGGGACGGTCGGGTGAAAAACTGTTTTTT
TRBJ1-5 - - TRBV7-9 CASAGTDSFNQPQHF TGTGCCAGCGCGGGAACCGACAGTTTTAATCAGCCCCAGCATTTT
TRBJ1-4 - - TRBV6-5 CASSYSSPGSEKLFF TGTGCCAGCAGTTACTCCAGCCCCGGTTCAGAAAAACTGTTTTTT
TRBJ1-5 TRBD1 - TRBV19 CASSSHRGQPQHF TGTGCCAGTAGTAGCCACAGGGGACAGCCCCAGCATTTT
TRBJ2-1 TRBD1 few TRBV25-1 CASKNRDSAYNEQFF TGTGCCAGCAAGAACCGGGACAGCGCATACAATGAGCAGTTCTTC
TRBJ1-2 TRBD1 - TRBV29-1 CSVGQGRIYGYTF TGCAGCGTGGGACAGGGCCGGATCTATGGCTACACCTTC
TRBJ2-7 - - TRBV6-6 CASRRSYEQYF TGTGCCAGCAGGAGGAGCTACGAGCAGTACTTC
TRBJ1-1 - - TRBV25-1 CASSPGLLNTEAFF TGTGCCAGCAGTCCCGGACTGCTGAACACTGAAGCTTTCTTT
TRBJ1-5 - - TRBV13 CASSQGNQPQHF TGTGCCAGCAGCCAGGGGAATCAGCCCCAGCATTTT
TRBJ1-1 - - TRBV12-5 CASASGLANTEAFF TGTGCTAGTGCCAGCGGGTTGGCGAACACTGAAGCTTTCTTT
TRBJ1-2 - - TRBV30 CAYRNYGYTF TGTGCCTATCGAAACTATGGCTACACCTTC
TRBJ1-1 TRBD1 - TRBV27 CASKGTGLTEAFF TGTGCCAGCAAGGGGACAGGGCTCACTGAAGCTTTCTTT
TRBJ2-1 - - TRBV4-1 CASSLPYTLAYNEQFF TGCGCCAGCAGCCTCCCTTACACCCTTGCCTACAATGAGCAGTTCTTC
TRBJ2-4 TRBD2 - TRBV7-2 CASSLEWVGSGVAKNIQYF TGTGCCAGCAGCTTAGAATGGGTTGGTAGCGGGGTAGCCAAAAACATTCAGTACTTC
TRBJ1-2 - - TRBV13 CASSSLIEVRGYTF TGTGCCAGCAGCTCCCTAATCGAGGTCCGGGGCTACACCTTC
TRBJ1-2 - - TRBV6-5 CASGELGNYGYTF TGTGCCAGCGGCGAGCTCGGGAACTATGGCTACACCTTC
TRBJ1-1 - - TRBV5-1 CASKGRTEAFF TGCGCCAGCAAGGGTCGCACTGAAGCTTTCTTT
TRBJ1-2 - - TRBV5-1 CASSLEGGGYTF TGCGCCAGCAGCCTGGAGGGGGGAGGCTACACCTTC
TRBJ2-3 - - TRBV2 CASSDTDNRALSDTQYF TGTGCCAGCAGTGATACGGACAATAGAGCATTGTCAGATACGCAGTATTTT
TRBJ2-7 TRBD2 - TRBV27 CASSLGGRYEQYF TGTGCCAGCAGTCTGGGGGGGAGGTACGAGCAGTACTTC
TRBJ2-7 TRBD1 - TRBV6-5 CASSPDRGRHEQYF TGTGCCAGCAGCCCTGACAGGGGGAGGCACGAGCAGTACTTC
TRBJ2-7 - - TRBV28 CASSLSVDEQYF TGTGCCAGCAGTTTATCTGTAGACGAGCAGTACTTC
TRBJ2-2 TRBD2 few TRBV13 CASSSSPRGETGELFF TGTGCCAGCAGCTCCTCCCCCCGGGGGGAGACCGGGGAGCTGTTTTTT
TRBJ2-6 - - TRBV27 CASTLTGPGANVLTF TGTGCCAGCACACTAACAGGGCCAGGGGCCAACGTCCTGACTTTC
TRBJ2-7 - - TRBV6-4 CASEGGSYEQYF TGTGCCAGCGAGGGGGGGTCCTACGAGCAGTACTTC
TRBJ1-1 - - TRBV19 CASSGILNTEAFF TGTGCCAGTAGTGGGATTCTGAACACTGAAGCTTTCTTT
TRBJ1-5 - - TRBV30 CAWSALNIGNQPQHF TGTGCCTGGAGTGCGTTGAATATAGGCAATCAGCCCCAGCATTTT
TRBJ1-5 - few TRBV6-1 CASSQTQPQHF TGTGCCAGCAGCCAAACTCAGCCCCAGCATTTT
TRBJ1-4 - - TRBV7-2 CASEGGSEKLFF TGTGCCAGCGAGGGGGGAAGTGAAAAACTGTTTTTT
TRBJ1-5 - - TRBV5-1 CASSMAGGNQPQHF TGCGCCAGCAGCATGGCAGGTGGCAATCAGCCCCAGCATTTT
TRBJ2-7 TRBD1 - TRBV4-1 CASSPGTEFSYEQYF TGCGCCAGCAGCCCCGGGACAGAGTTTTCCTACGAGCAGTACTTC
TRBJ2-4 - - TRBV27 CASSLSSGRGNIQYF TGTGCCAGCAGTTTATCATCAGGGCGCGGGAACATTCAGTACTTC
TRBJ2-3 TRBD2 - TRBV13 CASSSTPGISGAATDTQYF TGTGCCAGCAGCTCCACGCCTGGAATTAGCGGGGCGGCCACAGATACGCAGTATTTT
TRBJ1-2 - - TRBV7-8 CASSPPHTFYGYTF TGTGCCAGCAGCCCTCCCCATACCTTTTATGGCTACACCTTC
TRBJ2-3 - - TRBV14 CASSHLGGAWTDTQYF TGTGCCAGCAGCCACTTAGGGGGGGCATGGACAGATACGCAGTATTTT
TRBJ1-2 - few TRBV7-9 CASTSYGRNYGYTF TGTGCCAGCACGTCTTACGGGAGAAACTATGGCTACACCTTC
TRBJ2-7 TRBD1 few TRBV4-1 CASRQRTGVYEQYF TGCGCCAGCAGACAGCGGACAGGGGTTTACGAGCAGTACTTC
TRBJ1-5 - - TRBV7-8 CASSSPGSNQPQHF TGTGCCAGCAGCTCTCCGGGGAGCAATCAGCCCCAGCATTTT
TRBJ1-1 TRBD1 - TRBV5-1 CASSLGQGAGTEAFF TGCGCCAGCAGCTTAGGACAGGGGGCCGGAACTGAAGCTTTCTTT